The 27 T cell receptor beta chains given below trace back to one sample, sequenced in a study of blood T cell repertoires in COVID-19. Assay: immunoSEQ multiplex PCR; the TCRdb copy retains only in-frame clones and omits some. Seen here are about 160,000 clones, 75% to 90% observed once, and the top ten hold less than 4.5%. The specimen was peripheral blood. Source of these receptors: a woman aged 55-69 years with active or convalescent COVID-19.

The rearrangement joins TRBV18 to TRBJ2-5; D is perhaps TRBD2 (6 bases). V lost 3 bases and J lost 5, with 22 bases in between. The CDR3 runs to 17 residues. Germline loops: CDR1 KGHSH, CDR2 LQKENI. The CDR3 DNA is TGTGCCAGCTCACCGTCAGTGGCGGGGACCTCCGGGGAGACCCAGTACTTC. It yields the protein CASSPSVAGTSGETQYF.

This clone was picked up one time. The V gene is TRBV7-2, the J gene TRBJ2-7; D might be TRBD1 (6 bases). The CDR3 runs to 14 residues. Germline-derived CDR1 and CDR2 are SGHTA and FQGNSA. The V end was cut by 3 bases, the J end by 3 bases, with 12 bases between. The DNA of the CDR3 is TGTGCCAGCAGCTTTAACAGGGCGAACTACGAGCAGTACTTC. Encoded protein: CASSFNRANYEQYF.

The chain uses TRBV4-3 and TRBJ1-1, with 9 nucleotides matching TRBD1. The CDR3 totals 18 residues. J lost 3 bases, V lost 0 bases, and 11 bases had no gene match. Per germline, CDR1 LGHNA and CDR2 YSLEER. The CDR3 is CASSQDLRHRGQDTEAFF. The DNA of the CDR3 is TGCGCCAGCAGCCAAGATCTGCGACACAGGGGGCAAGACACTGAAGCTTTCTTT.

This sequence joins TRBV12-3 or TRBV12-4 and TRBJ1-2; D uncertain. V was clipped by 7 bases and J by 5 bases, with 14 bases between them. The CDR3 totals 13 residues. This CDR3 reads CASTSFAGYGYTF. CDR3 sequence (DNA): TGTGCCAGCACCTCCTTTGCGGGGTATGGCTACACCTTC.

The V call is TRBV12-3 or TRBV12-4, the J call TRBJ2-6; D uncertain. The CDR3 contains 13 residues. V shed 5 bases and J shed 3 bases, with 5 bases lying between them. CDR3 DNA: TGTGCCAGCAGTCCAGGTGGGGCCAACGTCCTGACTTTC. This translates into CASSPGGANVLTF.

CDR3 nucleotides: TGTGCCTGGAACGGGGGTCCCAATGAAAAACTGTTTTTT. This encodes CAWNGGPNEKLFF. V and J are TRBV30 and TRBJ1-4; D is perhaps TRBD1 (5 bases). Germline CDR1 is GTSNPN and CDR2 is SVGIG (reference sequence). Trimming left V 4 bases short and J 5 bases short, with 11 bases between. The length of the CDR3 is 13 residues.

This chain connects TRBV29-1 to TRBJ2-3; D might be TRBD2 (6 bases). This CDR3 spans 13 amino acids. In germline, CDR1 is SQVTM, CDR2 ANQGSEA. Trimming removed 6 bases from V and 5 bases from J, with 15 bases in between. CDR3 sequence: CSVGGGFGDTQYF. The CDR3 DNA reads as TGCAGCGTCGGGGGTGGATTCGGAGATACGCAGTATTTT.

The chain employs TRBV18 and TRBJ2-3; 10 bases fit TRBD2. There are 18 residues in the CDR3. Germline-derived CDR1 and CDR2 are KGHSH and LQKENI. With V trimmed by 3 bases and J by 0 bases, 9 bases remained unmatched. The CDR3 DNA reads as TGTGCCAGCTCACCTCTACTTACTAGCGGGGTGAGCACAGATACGCAGTATTTT. This translates into CASSPLLTSGVSTDTQYF.

This clone was detected many times. V gene TRBV3-1 (or the pseudogene TRBV3-2) combines with J gene TRBJ2-5; D perhaps matches TRBD2 (6 bases). The V end lost 7 bases, the J end lost 3 bases, and 15 bases lay between the germline ends. The V gene's germline CDR1 is LGHDT and CDR2 YNNKEL (reference sequence). The CDR3 runs 14 residues. CDR3 sequence: CASTSEWREETQYF. The CDR3 region has the DNA TGTGCCAGCACCTCAGAATGGAGGGAAGAGACCCAGTACTTC.

The chain links TRBV7-2 to TRBJ1-1; perhaps TRBD1 as D (6 bases). CDR1 is SGHTA and CDR2 is FQGNSA in the germline V gene. The CDR3 is 14 amino acids. V lost 3 bases and J 6 bases, leaving 14 bases between the germline ends. CDR3 sequence reads: CASSFLGQVPEAFF. In nucleotides, the CDR3 is TGTGCCAGCAGCTTTTTGGGACAAGTCCCTGAAGCTTTCTTT.

The chain is built from TRBV7-9 and TRBJ1-1; D is ambiguous. Germline CDR1 SEHNR, CDR2 FQNEAQ (reference sequence). Trimming stripped 2 bases from V and 6 bases from J, with 7 bases between. The CDR3 sequence is 12 residues long. In DNA, the CDR3 is TGTGCCAGCAGCTTAATAGACTCTGAAGCTTTCTTT. Its translation: CASSLIDSEAFF.

The chain is built from TRBV6-6 and TRBJ1-1; D is unclear. There are 12 residues in the CDR3. The V gene's germline CDR1 is MNHNY and CDR2 SVGAGI (reference sequence). V lost 8 bases and J 2 bases, leaving 9 bases between the germline ends. The CDR3, as DNA: TGTGCCAGCGGGAGAGGTAACACTGAAGCTTTCTTT. It specifies CASGRGNTEAFF.

This chain joins TRBV7-9 and TRBJ2-3, with D unresolved. This CDR3 is 16 amino acids long. From germline, CDR1 is SEHNR and CDR2 FQNEAQ (reference sequence). The V end lost 0 bases, the J end lost 2 bases, and 12 bases lay between the germline ends. Here the CDR3 reads CASSLAPTLYTDTQYF. The CDR3 DNA follows: TGTGCCAGCAGCTTAGCCCCCACACTATACACAGATACGCAGTATTTT.

With respect to this clone: Relative to the germline gene, one junction end is altered; a read error may explain this. In DNA form, the CDR3 reads TGTGCCAGCAACTTAGGGCTTCGGGACGAGCAGTACTTC. It encodes CASNLGLRDEQYF. V is TRBV7-2 and J is TRBJ2-7; D not certain. The CDR3 extends over 13 amino acids. Germline CDR1 SGHTA, CDR2 FQGNSA. Together with reference TRBV7-2 and TRBJ2-7, the CDR3 gives the full variable domain: GAGVSQSPSNKVTEKGKDVELRCDPISGHTALYWYRQSLGQGLEFLIYFQGNSAPDKSGLPSDRFSAERTGGSVSTLTIQRTQQEDSAVYLCASNLGLRDEQYFGPGTRLTVT.

The V gene is TRBV7-9, the J gene TRBJ2-1; 9 bases fit TRBD2. The CDR3 has 16 amino acids. J gave up 0 bases and V 5 bases, and 5 bases lay outside the gene matches. The germline V gene encodes CDR1 SEHNR and CDR2 FQNEAQ (reference sequence). The CDR3 protein is CASSPPAGGSYNEQFF. CDR3 bases: TGTGCCAGCAGCCCCCCAGCGGGGGGCTCCTACAATGAGCAGTTCTTC.

This chain links TRBV24-1 with TRBJ1-2; D unclear. The ends were cut back, 4 bases at V and 4 bases at J, with 9 bases in the middle. Germline lookup yields CDR1 KGHDR and CDR2 SFDVKD. This CDR3 is built from 13 residues. DNA of the CDR3: TGTGCCACCAGTGACTCCTCGGGCTATGGCTACACCTTC. It encodes CATSDSSGYGYTF.

The gene calls are TRBV4-1 and TRBJ1-2; TRBD1 is a possible D gene (6 bases). This CDR3 contains 15 residues. Per the germline V gene, CDR1 is MGHRA and CDR2 is YSYEKL. The germline V and J ends were trimmed by 1 base and 2 bases, with 11 bases remaining between them. The CDR3 region is CASSQVDRLNYGYTF. The CDR3 DNA follows: TGCGCCAGCAGCCAAGTTGACAGGCTCAACTATGGCTACACCTTC.

There are a few counts of this clone. V is TRBV10-3 and J is TRBJ1-5, with TRBD1 identical over 10 bases. This CDR3 spans 15 amino acids. V was pared by 6 bases and J by 1 base, with 3 bases of the junction left unmatched. Germline V lookup: CDR1 ENHRY, CDR2 SYGVKD. The CDR3 nucleotides are TGTGCCATCAGCCAGGGACAGGGGAGCAATCAGCCCCAGCATTTT. Translation: CAISQGQGSNQPQHF.

The chain is built from TRBV19 and TRBJ2-1, with 8 bases fitting TRBD1. Trimming at V came to 0 bases and at J to 4 bases, leaving 5 bases not matched to a gene. Germline V gives CDR1 LNHDA, CDR2 SQIVND (reference sequence). This CDR3 comprises 16 residues. The chain's CDR3 is CASSIEGQELYNEQFF. The CDR3 bases are TGTGCCAGTAGTATAGAGGGACAGGAGTTATACAATGAGCAGTTCTTC.

This clone was counted a few times. The rearrangement joins TRBV19 to TRBJ2-7, with 9 positions matching TRBD1. The CDR3 has 16 residues. Trimming at V came to 3 bases and at J to 3 bases, leaving 9 bases not matched to a gene. The germline CDR1 and CDR2 sequences are LNHDA and SQIVND (reference sequence). CDR3 nucleotides: TGTGCCAGTAGTATCTCCGGGACAGGGTCTTTCTACGAGCAGTACTTC. Protein product: CASSISGTGSFYEQYF.

The chain recombines TRBV3-1 (or the pseudogene TRBV3-2) with TRBJ2-3; 7 positions match TRBD2. CDR3 length: 16 residues. V lost 4 bases and J lost 6; bases outside the gene matches: 13. Germline loops: CDR1 LGHDT, CDR2 YNNKEL (reference sequence). The CDR3, as DNA: TGTGCCAGCAGCCCGCAAAGGGCTAGCGGTGCTGATACGCAGTATTTT. It is translated as CASSPQRASGADTQYF.

V is TRBV27 and J is TRBJ2-7, with a tentative D call TRBD2 (6 bases). Trimming stripped 10 bases from V and 2 bases from J, with 15 bases between. Germline loops: CDR1 MNHEY, CDR2 SMNVEV (reference sequence). The CDR3 is 13 residues long. Here the CDR3 DNA reads TGTGCCACCGATCCCGGGACTCCCTACGAGCAGTACTTC. Protein product: CATDPGTPYEQYF.

V is TRBV7-2 and J is TRBJ2-5; weak D call: TRBD2 (5 bases). The CDR3 is 12 residues long. CDR1 is SGHTA and CDR2 is FQGNSA in the germline V gene. Deletions cut 2 bases from V and 14 bases from J, with 15 bases between. The CDR3 region has the DNA TGTGCCAGCAGCTTACCGGACTCCCGGGCTTACTTC. Residues: CASSLPDSRAYF.

The rearrangement joins TRBV5-1 to TRBJ1-4; D is possibly TRBD1 (5 bases). This CDR3 has 16 residues. V was clipped by 4 bases and J by 2 bases, with 15 bases between them. CDR1 is SGHRS and CDR2 is YFSETQ in the germline V gene. CDR3 in DNA: TGCGCCAGCAGCCGCCAGGGAGGGGTCACTAATGAAAAACTGTTTTTT. It encodes CASSRQGGVTNEKLFF. Based on the CDR3 plus reference TRBV5-1 and TRBJ1-4, the full variable domain is KAGVTQTPRYLIKTRGQQVTLSCSPISGHRSVSWYQQTPGQGLQFLFEYFSETQRNKGNFPGRFSGRQFSNSRSEMNVSTLELGDSALYLCASSRQGGVTNEKLFFGSGTQLSVL.

The chain carries TRBV6-5 and TRBJ1-2; D unresolved. The CDR3 is 14 residues long. Germline V gene sequence: CDR1 MNHEY, CDR2 SVGAGI. With 5 bases removed from V and 8 bases from J, the gap between germline ends came to 18 bases. Here the CDR3 DNA reads TGTGCCAGCAGTCCTGTGACATCCCTCGGAGGCTACACCTTC. Translating it yields CASSPVTSLGGYTF.

The rearrangement joins TRBV2 to TRBJ2-7, with 9 bases lining up with TRBD1. From germline, CDR1 is SNHLY and CDR2 FYNNEI. This CDR3 is built from 14 residues. V was clipped by 6 bases and J by 2 bases; unmatched bases: 5. The CDR3 nucleotides are TGTGCCAGCAGCGCATGGGACAGGGCCTACGAGCAGTACTTC. This translates into CASSAWDRAYEQYF.

The sample holds a few counts of this clone. The chain joins TRBV5-1 to TRBJ2-1; 11 nucleotides agree with TRBD1. The V segment lost 4 bases and the J segment 2 bases; nucleotides outside the gene matches: 5. The germline V gene encodes CDR1 SGHRS and CDR2 YFSETQ. The CDR3 spans 16 residues. CDR3 amino acids: CASSGGTGGPYNEQFF. CDR3 sequence (DNA): TGCGCCAGCAGCGGCGGGACAGGGGGTCCCTACAATGAGCAGTTCTTC.